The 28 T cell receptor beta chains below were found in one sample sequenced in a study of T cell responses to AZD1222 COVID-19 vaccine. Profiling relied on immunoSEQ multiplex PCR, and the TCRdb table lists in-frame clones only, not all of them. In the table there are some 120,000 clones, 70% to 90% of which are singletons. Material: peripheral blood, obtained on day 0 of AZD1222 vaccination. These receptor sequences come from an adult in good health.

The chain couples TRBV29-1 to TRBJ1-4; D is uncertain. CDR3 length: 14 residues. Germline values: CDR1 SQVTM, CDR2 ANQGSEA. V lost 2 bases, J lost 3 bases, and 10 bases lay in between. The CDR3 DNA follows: TGCAGCGTTGAATTGCTCAGCGCTAATGAAAAACTGTTTTTT. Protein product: CSVELLSANEKLFF.

This CDR3 is CASSDSAGGHYGYTF. CDR3 coding DNA: TGTGCCAGCAGTGACTCGGCAGGGGGACACTATGGCTACACCTTC. The chain couples TRBV6-4 to TRBJ1-2; 7 positions match TRBD1. The CDR3 totals 15 residues. Germline lookup yields CDR1 MRHNA and CDR2 SNTAGT. With V trimmed by 0 bases and J by 3 bases, 4 bases remained unmatched.

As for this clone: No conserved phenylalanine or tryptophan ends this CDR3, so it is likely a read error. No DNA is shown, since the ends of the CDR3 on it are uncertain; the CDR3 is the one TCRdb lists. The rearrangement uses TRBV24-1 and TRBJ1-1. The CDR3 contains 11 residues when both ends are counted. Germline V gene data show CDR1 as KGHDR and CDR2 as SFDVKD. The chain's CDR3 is CATSDNARWYY.

The CDR3 sequence is CASSLGPGGYTF. CDR3 coding DNA: TGTGCCAGCAGCTTAGGCCCGGGTGGCTACACCTTC. The J gene is TRBJ1-2, the V gene TRBV11-2; D is unresolved. Trimming removed 1 base at V and 7 bases at J, with 7 bases between. Per the germline V gene, CDR1 is SGHAT and CDR2 is FQNNGV. The CDR3 extends over 12 amino acids.

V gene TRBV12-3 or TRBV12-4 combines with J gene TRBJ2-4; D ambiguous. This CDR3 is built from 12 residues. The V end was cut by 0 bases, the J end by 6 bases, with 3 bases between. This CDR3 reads CASSLAGNIQYF. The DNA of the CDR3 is TGTGCCAGCAGTTTAGCGGGAAACATTCAGTACTTC.

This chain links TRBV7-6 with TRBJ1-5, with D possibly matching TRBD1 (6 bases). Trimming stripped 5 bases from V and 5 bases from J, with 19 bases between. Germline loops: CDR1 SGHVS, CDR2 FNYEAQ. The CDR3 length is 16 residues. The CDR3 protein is CASSPGGGGGHQPQHF. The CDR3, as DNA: TGTGCCAGCAGCCCCGGCGGGGGCGGCGGGCATCAGCCCCAGCATTTT.

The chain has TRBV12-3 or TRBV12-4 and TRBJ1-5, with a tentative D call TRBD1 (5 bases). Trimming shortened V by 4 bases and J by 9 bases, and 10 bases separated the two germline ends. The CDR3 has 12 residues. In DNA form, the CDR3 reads TGTGCCAGCAGTTGGGGGAAAGGGCCCCAGCATTTT. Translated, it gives CASSWGKGPQHF.

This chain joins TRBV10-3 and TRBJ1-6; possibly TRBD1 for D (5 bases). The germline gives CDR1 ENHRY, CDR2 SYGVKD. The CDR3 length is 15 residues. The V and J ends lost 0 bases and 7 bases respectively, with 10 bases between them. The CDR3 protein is CAISESRDANSPLHF. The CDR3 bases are TGTGCCATCAGTGAGTCTCGGGACGCGAATTCACCCCTCCACTTT.

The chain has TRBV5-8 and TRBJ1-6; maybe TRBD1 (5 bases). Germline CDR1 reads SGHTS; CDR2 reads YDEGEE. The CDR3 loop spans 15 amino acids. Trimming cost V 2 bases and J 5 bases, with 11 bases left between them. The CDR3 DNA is TGTGCCAGCAGCTTACGGACAACCCATAATTCACCCCTCCACTTT. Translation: CASSLRTTHNSPLHF. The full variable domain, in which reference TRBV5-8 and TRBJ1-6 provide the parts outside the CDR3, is EAGVTQSPTHLIKTRGQQATLRCSPISGHTSVYWYQQALGLGLQFLLWYDEGEERNRGNFPPRFSGRQFPNYSSELNVNALELEDSALYLCASSLRTTHNSPLHFGNGTRLTVT.

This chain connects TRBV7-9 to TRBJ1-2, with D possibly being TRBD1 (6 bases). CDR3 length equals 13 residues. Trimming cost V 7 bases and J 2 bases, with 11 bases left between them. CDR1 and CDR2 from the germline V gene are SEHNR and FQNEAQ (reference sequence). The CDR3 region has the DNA TGTGCCAGCAATTCACAGGGCAACTATGGCTACACCTTC. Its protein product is CASNSQGNYGYTF.

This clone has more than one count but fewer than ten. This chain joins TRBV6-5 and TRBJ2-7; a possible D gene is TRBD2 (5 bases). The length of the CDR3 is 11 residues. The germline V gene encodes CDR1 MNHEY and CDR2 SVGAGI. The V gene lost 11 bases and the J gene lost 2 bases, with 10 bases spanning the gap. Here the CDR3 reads CASSGTYEQYF. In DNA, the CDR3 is TGTGCCTCTTCCGGGACCTACGAGCAGTACTTC.

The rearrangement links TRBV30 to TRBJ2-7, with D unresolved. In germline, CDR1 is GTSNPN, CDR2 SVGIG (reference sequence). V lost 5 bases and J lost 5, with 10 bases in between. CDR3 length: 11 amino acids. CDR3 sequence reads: CAWSWAHEQYF. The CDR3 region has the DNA TGTGCCTGGTCGTGGGCCCACGAGCAGTACTTC.

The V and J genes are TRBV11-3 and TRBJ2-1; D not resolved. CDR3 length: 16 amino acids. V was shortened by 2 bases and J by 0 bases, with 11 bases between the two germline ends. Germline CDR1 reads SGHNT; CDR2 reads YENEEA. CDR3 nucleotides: TGTGCCAGCAGCTTATCCGAGACGGCCTCCTACAATGAGCAGTTCTTC. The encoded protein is CASSLSETASYNEQFF.

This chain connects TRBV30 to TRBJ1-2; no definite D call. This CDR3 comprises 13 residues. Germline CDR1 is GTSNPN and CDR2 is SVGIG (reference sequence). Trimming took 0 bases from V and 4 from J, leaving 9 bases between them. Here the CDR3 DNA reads TGTGCCTGGAGTGTATCGAGTGGCTATGGCTACACCTTC. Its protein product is CAWSVSSGYGYTF.

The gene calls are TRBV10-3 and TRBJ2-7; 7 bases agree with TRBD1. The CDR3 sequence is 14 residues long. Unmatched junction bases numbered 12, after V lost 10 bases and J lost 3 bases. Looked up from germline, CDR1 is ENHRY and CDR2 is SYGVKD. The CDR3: CATSSRGQDYEQYF. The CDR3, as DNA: TGTGCCACCTCAAGCCGTGGACAGGACTACGAGCAGTACTTC.

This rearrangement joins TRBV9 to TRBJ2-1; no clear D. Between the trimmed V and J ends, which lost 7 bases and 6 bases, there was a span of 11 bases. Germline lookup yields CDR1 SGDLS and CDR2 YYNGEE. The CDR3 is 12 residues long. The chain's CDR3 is CASGRWGNEQFF. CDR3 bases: TGTGCCAGCGGCCGGTGGGGCAATGAGCAGTTCTTC.

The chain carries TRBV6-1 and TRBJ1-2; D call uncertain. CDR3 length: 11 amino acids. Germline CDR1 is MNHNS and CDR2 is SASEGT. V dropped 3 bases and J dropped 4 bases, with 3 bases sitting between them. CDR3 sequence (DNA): TGTGCCAGCAGTGACAGCTATGGCTACACCTTC. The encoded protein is CASSDSYGYTF.

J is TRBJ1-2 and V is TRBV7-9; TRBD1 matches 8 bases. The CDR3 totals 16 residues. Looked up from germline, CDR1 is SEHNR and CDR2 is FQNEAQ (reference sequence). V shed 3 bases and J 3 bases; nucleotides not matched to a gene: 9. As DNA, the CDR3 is TGTGCCAGCAGCTTCCGGTCAGGGGGCGCGGACTATGGCTACACCTTC. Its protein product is CASSFRSGGADYGYTF. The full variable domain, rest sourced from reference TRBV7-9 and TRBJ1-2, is DTGVSQNPRHKITKRGQNVTFRCDPISEHNRLYWYRQTLGQGPEFLTYFQNEAQLEKSRLLSDRFSAERPKGSFSTLEIQRTEQGDSAMYLCASSFRSGGADYGYTFGSGTRLTVV.

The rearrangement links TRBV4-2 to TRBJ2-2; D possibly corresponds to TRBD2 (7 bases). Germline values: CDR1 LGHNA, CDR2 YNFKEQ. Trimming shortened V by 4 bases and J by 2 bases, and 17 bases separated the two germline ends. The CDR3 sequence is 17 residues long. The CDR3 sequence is CASSREGGLANTGELFF. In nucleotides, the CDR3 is TGTGCCAGCAGCCGGGAGGGGGGACTGGCTAACACCGGGGAGCTGTTTTTT.

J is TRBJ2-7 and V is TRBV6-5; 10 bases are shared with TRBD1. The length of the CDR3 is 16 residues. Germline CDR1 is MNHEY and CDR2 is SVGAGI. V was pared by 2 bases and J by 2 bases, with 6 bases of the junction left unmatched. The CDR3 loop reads CASSYRGTGEAYEQYF. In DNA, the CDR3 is TGTGCCAGCAGTTACAGGGGGACAGGGGAAGCCTACGAGCAGTACTTC.

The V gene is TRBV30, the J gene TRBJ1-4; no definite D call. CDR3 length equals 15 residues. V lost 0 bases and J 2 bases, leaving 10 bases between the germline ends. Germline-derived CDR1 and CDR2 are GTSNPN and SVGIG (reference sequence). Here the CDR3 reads CAWSVLWNTNEKLFF. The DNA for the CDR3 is TGTGCCTGGAGTGTACTCTGGAATACTAATGAAAAACTGTTTTTT.

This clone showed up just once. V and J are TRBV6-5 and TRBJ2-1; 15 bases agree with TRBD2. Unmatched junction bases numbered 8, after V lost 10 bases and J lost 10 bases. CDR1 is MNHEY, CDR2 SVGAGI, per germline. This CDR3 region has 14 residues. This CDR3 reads CATLGLAGGQEQFF. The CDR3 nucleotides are TGTGCCACCCTAGGACTAGCGGGGGGGCAGGAGCAGTTCTTC.

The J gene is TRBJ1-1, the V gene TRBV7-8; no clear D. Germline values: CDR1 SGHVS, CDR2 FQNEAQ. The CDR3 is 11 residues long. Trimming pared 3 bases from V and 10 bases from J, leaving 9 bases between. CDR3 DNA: TGTGCCAGCAGCTTCCGAGGCGTAGCTTTCTTT. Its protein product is CASSFRGVAFF.

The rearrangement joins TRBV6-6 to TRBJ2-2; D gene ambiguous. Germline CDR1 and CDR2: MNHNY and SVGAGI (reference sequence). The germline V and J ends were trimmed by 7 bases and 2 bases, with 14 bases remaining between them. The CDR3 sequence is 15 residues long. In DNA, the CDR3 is TGTGCCAGCATCGACGGCGCCTACAACACCGGGGAGCTGTTTTTT. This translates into CASIDGAYNTGELFF.

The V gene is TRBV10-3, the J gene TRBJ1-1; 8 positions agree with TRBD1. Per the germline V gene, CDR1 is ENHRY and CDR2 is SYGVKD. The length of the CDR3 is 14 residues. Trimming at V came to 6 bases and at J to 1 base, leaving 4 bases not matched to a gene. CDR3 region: CAIRPQGANTEAFF. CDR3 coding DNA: TGTGCCATCAGACCCCAGGGGGCGAACACTGAAGCTTTCTTT.

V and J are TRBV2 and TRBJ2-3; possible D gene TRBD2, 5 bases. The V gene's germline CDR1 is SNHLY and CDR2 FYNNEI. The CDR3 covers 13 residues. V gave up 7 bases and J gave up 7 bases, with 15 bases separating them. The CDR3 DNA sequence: TGTGCCAGCAACGAGGGCGCCCCACATACGCAGTATTTT. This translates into CASNEGAPHTQYF.

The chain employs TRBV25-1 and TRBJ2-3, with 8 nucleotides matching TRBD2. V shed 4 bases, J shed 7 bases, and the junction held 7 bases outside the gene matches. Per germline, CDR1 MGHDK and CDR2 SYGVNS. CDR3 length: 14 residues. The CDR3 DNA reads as TGTGCCAGCAGTGGGGGACTAGGATCAAATACGCAGTATTTT. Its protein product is CASSGGLGSNTQYF.

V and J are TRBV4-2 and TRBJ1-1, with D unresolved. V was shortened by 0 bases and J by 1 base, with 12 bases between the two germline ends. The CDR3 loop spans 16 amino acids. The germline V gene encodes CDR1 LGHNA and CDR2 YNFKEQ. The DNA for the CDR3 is TGTGCCAGCAGCCAAGACCTACAAGTATGGAACACTGAAGCTTTCTTT. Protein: CASSQDLQVWNTEAFF.